These T cell receptor beta chains were read from a single sample in a study of spatial heterogeneity in lung cancer. TCRdb re-called the 5' RACE reads through MiXCR, storing one row per CDR3 protein. Of 11,000 to 15,000 distinct CDR3 sequences in the sample, approximately 4.5% were seen once. The source was lung tumor tissue, collected at surgery. The receptors stem from a female donor with early-stage non-small cell lung cancer. The CDR3 runs from the conserved cysteine through the conserved F or W. The D gene is left open where the match is weak. Part of the rows lack a size; the others show once, few, many or a class for expanded clones.

12	NA	TRBV28	TRBJ2-7	many	TGTGCCAGCAGAAATACAGGGCGAGGGCAGTACTTC	CASRNTGRGQYF
15	NA	TRBV7-2	TRBJ2-1	NA	TGTGCCAGCAGCTCCAGACTACGCTCCTACAATGAGCAGTTCTTC	CASSSRLRSYNEQFF
15	TRBD2	TRBV6-1	TRBJ2-1	NA	TGTGCCAGCAGGGCCGGGACTAGCGGGTTGAATGAGCAGTTCTTC	CASRAGTSGLNEQFF
13	NA	TRBV7-9	TRBJ2-6	many	TGTGCCAGCCTCGAAGGGGGGGCCAACGTCCTGACTTTC	CASLEGGANVLTF
15	NA	TRBV5-1	TRBJ1-6	many	TGCGCCAGCAGCTTGGCCGGGTCCTATAATTCACCCCTCCACTTT	CASSLAGSYNSPLHF
15	TRBD1	TRBV3-1	TRBJ2-3	NA	TGTGCCAGCAGCCAAGCTGGCCGGGACAGAGATACGCAGTATTTT	CASSQAGRDRDTQYF
17	TRBD2	TRBV11-2	TRBJ2-3	medium-sized	TGTGCCAGCAGCCCCAAATGGGGGGGGACGAACACAGATACGCAGTATTTT	CASSPKWGGTNTDTQYF
13	TRBD2	TRBV6-2/TRBV6-3	TRBJ2-3	many	TGTGCCAGCAGACCTGCTCAGCGGGGGCCGCTCTATTTT	CASRPAQRGPLYF
14	NA	TRBV5-1	TRBJ1-2	few	TGCGCCAGCAGCTCCCTCGGGGCTAACTATGGCTACACCTTC	CASSSLGANYGYTF
14	TRBD2	TRBV20-1	TRBJ2-3	many	TGCAGTGCTAGGATACTAGCGGGGGTAAATACGCAGTATTTT	CSARILAGVNTQYF
15	NA	TRBV9	TRBJ2-1	NA	TGTGCCAGCAGCACCCTCGGAGACAGAAACAATGAGCAGTTCTTC	CASSTLGDRNNEQFF
15	NA	TRBV5-4	TRBJ2-2	many	TGTGCCAGCAGCTTAACAGGGAAATACACCGGGGAGCTGTTTTTT	CASSLTGKYTGELFF
14	NA	TRBV11-2	TRBJ1-5	many	TGTGCCAGCAGCTTATGGGGGAGCAATCAGCCCCAGCATTTT	CASSLWGSNQPQHF
16	TRBD2	TRBV6-2/TRBV6-3	TRBJ2-1	many	TGTGCCAGCAGTCCCCAAGCGGGGGGGCGGTACAATGAGCAGTTCTTC	CASSPQAGGRYNEQFF
15	NA	TRBV5-4	TRBJ2-6	medium-sized	TGTGCCAGCAGCTTGGGGAACTCTGGGGCCAACGTCCTGACTTTC	CASSLGNSGANVLTF
15	NA	TRBV11-2	TRBJ1-4	many	TGTGCCAGCAGCTCAGAATGGGACAAAGGTGAAAAACTGTTTTTT	CASSSEWDKGEKLFF
16	TRBD2	TRBV7-8	TRBJ2-3	many	TGTGCCAGCAGCTTAGGGCGGACTAGCGGGGCAGATACGCAGTATTTT	CASSLGRTSGADTQYF
14	TRBD1	TRBV11-2	TRBJ2-1	many	TGTGCCAGCAGCCTCGGACAGGGGGCCTATGAGCAGTTCTTC	CASSLGQGAYEQFF
13	NA	TRBV29-1	TRBJ1-3	few	TGCAGCGTTGGTGGTGGAGCTGGAAACACCATATATTTT	CSVGGGAGNTIYF
15	NA	TRBV6-5	TRBJ1-1	many	TGTGCCAGCAGTACACTCTCACCGGACACTACTGAAGCTTTCTTT	CASSTLSPDTTEAFF
16	TRBD1	TRBV6-2/TRBV6-3	TRBJ2-5	NA	TGTGCCAGCAGCTCAGGGGGCGCAGAGGGAGGAGAGACCCAGTACTTC	CASSSGGAEGGETQYF
14	NA	TRBV11-2	TRBJ1-1	many	TGTGCCAGCAGCTTAGATATAAGTACTTTCAAAGCTTTCTTT	CASSLDISTFKAFF
15	TRBD2	TRBV2	TRBJ2-1	many	TGTGCCAGCGAGGCGCTAGCGGGTCTCTACAATGAGCAGTTCTTC	CASEALAGLYNEQFF
15	NA	TRBV28	TRBJ2-7	many	TGTGCCAGCAGTTTAGGAGTTGGAGGCTCGTGGGAGCAGTACTTC	CASSLGVGGSWEQYF
15	NA	TRBV27	TRBJ2-3	many	TGTGCCAGCAACCGGGACCCACCTCACACAGATACGCAGTATTTT	CASNRDPPHTDTQYF
13	NA	TRBV5-6	TRBJ1-2	NA	TGTGCCAGCAGCCGCGGAGCCCATAGGGGCTACACCTTC	CASSRGAHRGYTF
13	NA	TRBV29-1	TRBJ1-2	many	TGCAGCGTTCCTCCGGGACGGAACTATGGCTACACCTTC	CSVPPGRNYGYTF
15	NA	TRBV4-1	TRBJ1-2	many	TGCGCCAGCAGCCAAGGAGACGCTAGCAAATATGGCTACACCTTC	CASSQGDASKYGYTF
15	NA	TRBV5-1	TRBJ2-3	many	TGCGCCAGCAGCTGGGAAGGGGTTCCCACAGATACGCAGTATTTT	CASSWEGVPTDTQYF
16	NA	TRBV28	TRBJ2-7	NA	TGTGCCAGCAGCATTCTCGGACACAAGACCAGCTACGAGCAGTACTTC	CASSILGHKTSYEQYF
15	TRBD1	TRBV5-4	TRBJ2-1	medium-sized	TGTGCCAGCAGTCCTCGACAGGGGGCCCACAATGAGCAGTTCTTC	CASSPRQGAHNEQFF
15	TRBD1	TRBV7-2	TRBJ2-5	many	TGTGCCAGCAGCTCCGGGACAGGGGTAGGGGAGACCCAGTACTTC	CASSSGTGVGETQYF
20	NA	TRBV21-1	TRBJ2-1	NA	NA	CASSKGDIGSSTSGRAEQFF
14	TRBD1	TRBV11-3	TRBJ1-4	many	TGTGCCAGCAGCTCGGGACAGGGAGATGAAAAACTGTTTTTT	CASSSGQGDEKLFF
15	NA	TRBV10-2	TRBJ1-6	many	TGCGCCAGCCGACCCGAGAGCTCCTATAATTCACCCCTCCACTTT	CASRPESSYNSPLHF
13	TRBD1	TRBV6-6	TRBJ2-7	many	TGTGCCAGCAGGGGGACAGGGCCTACGGAGCAGTACTTC	CASRGTGPTEQYF
12	NA	TRBV9	TRBJ1-2	many	TGTGCCAGCAGCGTAGATTTCTATGGCTACACCTTC	CASSVDFYGYTF
13	NA	TRBV11-2	TRBJ1-6	NA	TGTGCCAGCAGCACTACAGGGAATTCACCCCTCCACTTT	CASSTTGNSPLHF
16	TRBD2	TRBV3-1	TRBJ2-1	many	TGTGCCAGCAGCATAATGCCGGGGGGAACCTACAATGAGCAGTTCTTC	CASSIMPGGTYNEQFF
15	TRBD1	TRBV5-1	TRBJ2-1	many	TGCGCCAGCAGCACAGTAGGGACAGGGGGTAATGAGCAGTTCTTC	CASSTVGTGGNEQFF
12	NA	TRBV28	TRBJ1-5	large	TGTGCCAGCAGACTAAAATCTCAGCCCCAGCATTTT	CASRLKSQPQHF
14	TRBD1	TRBV6-5	TRBJ2-2	medium-sized	TGTGCCAGCAGTTTCTCGACAGGGTTAGCGGAGCTGTTTTTT	CASSFSTGLAELFF
16	NA	TRBV7-2	TRBJ1-2	many	TGTGCCAGCAGCAGATCCGGGCCCTGGACTAACTATGGCTACACCTTC	CASSRSGPWTNYGYTF
18	NA	TRBV6-5	TRBJ1-1	many	TGTGCCAGCAGTTACACCTGGCTGGCTTCTCGAGCTCAGGGTTCAGCTTTCTTT	CASSYTWLASRAQGSAFF
15	NA	TRBV11-2	TRBJ2-2	NA	TGTGCCAGCAGCTTAGGGGGGGGCGGAACCGTGGAGCTGTTTTTT	CASSLGGGGTVELFF
20	TRBD2	TRBV12-5	TRBJ2-7	many	TGTGCTAGTGGTTTGGTACGGGTTCTTAGCGGGGGCTTAAGCTCCTACGAGCAGTACTTC	CASGLVRVLSGGLSSYEQYF
14	TRBD1	TRBV5-1	TRBJ2-2	few	TGCGCCAGCAGTCAAGGGACAGTCCACGGGGAGCTGTTTTTT	CASSQGTVHGELFF
15	TRBD1	TRBV18	TRBJ1-6	many	TGTGCCAGCTCACCCGGTGGACAGGGTTTTTCACCCCTCCACTTT	CASSPGGQGFSPLHF
19	TRBD2	TRBV13	TRBJ2-5	medium-sized	TGTGCCAGCAGCTTAGGGACTAGCGGGGGGGCCGAGGGCCAAGAGACCCAGTACTTC	CASSLGTSGGAEGQETQYF